The clone carrying this T cell receptor (beta chain) was seen just once. Its antigen is not identified. Repertoires were generated with immunoSEQ multiplex PCR, while TCRdb's copy carries only in-frame clones and drops some. The data show about a million clones, under 80% seen once. This sample is part of a study of shared clonotypes between healthy human individuals. About the study: Each donor's CD4 naive and CD4 memory cells filled three plates apiece, CD8 naive two, and CD8 memory one. General observations from the study: Among the subsets, naive ones generally showed larger estimated richness than memory ones. A reduction in generation probabilities was seen for non-shared clonotypes relative to those shared by all four donors.

Trimming removed 3 bases from V and 1 base from J, with 16 bases in between. Germline V gives CDR1 ENHRY, CDR2 SYGVKD. The CDR3 consists of 17 residues. Input material: memory CD4+ T cells sorted from blood. Sample subset: CD45RA-negative fraction. The sequence came from a man aged 18 to 29 in good health. This rearrangement joins TRBV10-3 to TRBJ1-3; no reliable D call. CDR3 protein: CAISDQFGVTSGNTIYF. The CDR3 coding sequence is TGTGCCATCAGTGACCAATTTGGGGTGACATCTGGAAACACCATATATTTT.